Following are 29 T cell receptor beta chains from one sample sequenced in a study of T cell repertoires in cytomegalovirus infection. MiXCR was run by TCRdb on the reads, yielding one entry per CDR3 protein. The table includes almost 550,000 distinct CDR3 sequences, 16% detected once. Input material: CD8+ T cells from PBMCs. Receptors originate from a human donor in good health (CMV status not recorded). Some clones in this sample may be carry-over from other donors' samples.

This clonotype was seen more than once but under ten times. In DNA form, the CDR3 reads TGTGCCAGCAGTTACTCGACAGGGTTACTGTTTTTT. It codes for CASSYSTGLLFF. The J gene is TRBJ1-4, the V gene TRBV6-6; 7 positions agree with TRBD1. The CDR3 has 12 residues. Germline V CDR1 and CDR2: MNHNY, SVGAGI (reference sequence). The V and J ends lost 0 bases and 13 bases, in that order; junction bases with no gene match: 2.

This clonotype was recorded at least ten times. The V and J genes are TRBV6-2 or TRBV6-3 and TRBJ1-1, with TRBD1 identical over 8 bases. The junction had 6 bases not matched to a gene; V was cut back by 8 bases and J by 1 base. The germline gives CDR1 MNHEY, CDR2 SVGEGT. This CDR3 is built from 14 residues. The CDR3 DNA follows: TGTGCCAGCCGGACAGGGTGGCAGAACACTGAAGCTTTCTTT. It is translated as CASRTGWQNTEAFF.

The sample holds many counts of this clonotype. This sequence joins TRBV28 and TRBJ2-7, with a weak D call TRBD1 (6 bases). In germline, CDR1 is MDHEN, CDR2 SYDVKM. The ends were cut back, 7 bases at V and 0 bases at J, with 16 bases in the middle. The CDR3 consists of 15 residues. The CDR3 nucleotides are TGTGCCAGCAAATCCGGGACAATTCACTCCTACGAGCAGTACTTC. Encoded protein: CASKSGTIHSYEQYF.

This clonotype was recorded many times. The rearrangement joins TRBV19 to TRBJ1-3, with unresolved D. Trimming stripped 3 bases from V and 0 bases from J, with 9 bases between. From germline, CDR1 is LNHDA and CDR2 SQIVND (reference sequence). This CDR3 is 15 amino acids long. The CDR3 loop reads CASSISGFSGNTIYF. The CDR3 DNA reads TGTGCCAGTAGTATCAGCGGATTCTCTGGAAACACCATATATTTT.

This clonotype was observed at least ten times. CDR3 DNA sequence: TGTGCCAGCAGTCCGACGGAAGCGCTGAGCTACGAGCAGTACTTC. Its translation: CASSPTEALSYEQYF. This sequence joins TRBV12-3 or TRBV12-4 and TRBJ2-7; D not certain. The CDR3 length is 15 residues. Trimming cost V 5 bases and J 3 bases, with 17 bases left between them.

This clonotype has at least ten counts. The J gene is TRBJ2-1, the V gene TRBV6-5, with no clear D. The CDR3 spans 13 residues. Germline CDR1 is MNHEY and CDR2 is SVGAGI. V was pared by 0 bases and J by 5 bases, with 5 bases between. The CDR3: CASSYSAHNEQFF. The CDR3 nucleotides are TGTGCCAGCAGTTACTCGGCTCACAATGAGCAGTTCTTC.

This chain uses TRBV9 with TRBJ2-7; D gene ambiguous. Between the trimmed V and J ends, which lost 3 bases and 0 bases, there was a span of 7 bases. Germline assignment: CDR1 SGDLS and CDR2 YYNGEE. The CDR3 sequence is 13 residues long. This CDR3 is CASSGHSSYEQYF. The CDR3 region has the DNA TGTGCCAGCAGCGGACACAGCTCCTACGAGCAGTACTTC.

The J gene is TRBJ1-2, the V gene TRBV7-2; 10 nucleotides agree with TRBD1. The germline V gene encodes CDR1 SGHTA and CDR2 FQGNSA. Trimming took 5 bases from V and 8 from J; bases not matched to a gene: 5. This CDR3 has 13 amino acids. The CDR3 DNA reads TGTGCCAGCAGCCCCAGACAGGGGGCGGGCTACACCTTC. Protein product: CASSPRQGAGYTF.

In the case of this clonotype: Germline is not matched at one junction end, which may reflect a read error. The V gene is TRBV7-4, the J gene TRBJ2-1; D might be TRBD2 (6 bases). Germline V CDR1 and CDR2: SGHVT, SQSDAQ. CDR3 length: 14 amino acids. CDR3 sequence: CASRLATSGNEQFF. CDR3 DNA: TGTGCCAGCAGATTAGCGACTAGTGGGAATGAGCAGTTCTTC.

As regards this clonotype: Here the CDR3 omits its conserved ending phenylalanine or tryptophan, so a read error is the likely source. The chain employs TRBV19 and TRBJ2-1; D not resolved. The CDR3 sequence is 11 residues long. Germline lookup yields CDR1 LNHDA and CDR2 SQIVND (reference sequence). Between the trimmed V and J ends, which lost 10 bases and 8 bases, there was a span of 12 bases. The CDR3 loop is CATSAPHEQFL. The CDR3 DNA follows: TGTGCCACTTCAGCCCCCCATGAGCAGTTCTTA.

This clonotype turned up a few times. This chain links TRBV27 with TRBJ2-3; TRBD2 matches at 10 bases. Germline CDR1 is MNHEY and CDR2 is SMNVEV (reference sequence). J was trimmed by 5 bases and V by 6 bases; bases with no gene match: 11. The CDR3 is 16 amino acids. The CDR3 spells CASSSLSGRAGDTQYF. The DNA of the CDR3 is TGTGCCAGCAGCTCCCTCAGCGGGAGGGCCGGAGATACGCAGTATTTT.

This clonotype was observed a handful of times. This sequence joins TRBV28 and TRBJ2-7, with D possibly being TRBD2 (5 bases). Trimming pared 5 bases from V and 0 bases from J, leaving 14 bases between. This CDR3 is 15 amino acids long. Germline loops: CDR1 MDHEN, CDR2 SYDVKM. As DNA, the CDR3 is TGTGCCAGCAGTGGCCGGACTCCCCGCTCCTACGAGCAGTACTTC. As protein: CASSGRTPRSYEQYF.

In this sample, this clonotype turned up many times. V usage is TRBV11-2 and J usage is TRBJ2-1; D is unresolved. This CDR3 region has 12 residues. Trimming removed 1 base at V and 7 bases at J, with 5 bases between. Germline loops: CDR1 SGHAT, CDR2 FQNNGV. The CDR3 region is CASSLVKNEQFF. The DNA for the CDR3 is TGTGCCAGCAGCTTAGTGAAGAATGAGCAGTTCTTC.

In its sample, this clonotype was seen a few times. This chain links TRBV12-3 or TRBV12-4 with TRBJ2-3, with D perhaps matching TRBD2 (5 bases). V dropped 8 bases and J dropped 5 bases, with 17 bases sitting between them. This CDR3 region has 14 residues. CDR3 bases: TGTGCCAGCTGTGCACCCGGGGTTGAAGATACGCAGTATTTT. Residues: CASCAPGVEDTQYF.

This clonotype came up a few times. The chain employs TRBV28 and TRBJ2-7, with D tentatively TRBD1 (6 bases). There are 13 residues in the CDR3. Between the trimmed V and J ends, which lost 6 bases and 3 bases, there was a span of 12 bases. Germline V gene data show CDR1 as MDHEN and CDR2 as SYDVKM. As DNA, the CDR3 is TGTGCCAGCAGACACAGGGCCCGCTACGAGCAGTACTTC. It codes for CASRHRARYEQYF.

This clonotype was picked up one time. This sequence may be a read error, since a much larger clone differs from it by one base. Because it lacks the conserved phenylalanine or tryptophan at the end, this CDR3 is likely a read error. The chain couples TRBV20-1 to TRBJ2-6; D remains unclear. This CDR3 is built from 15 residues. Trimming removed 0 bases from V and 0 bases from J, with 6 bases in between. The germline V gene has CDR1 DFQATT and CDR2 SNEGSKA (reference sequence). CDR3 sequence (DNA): TGCAGTGCTAGAGACACCGACTCTGGGGCCAACGTCCTGACTTTA. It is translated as CSARDTDSGANVLTL.

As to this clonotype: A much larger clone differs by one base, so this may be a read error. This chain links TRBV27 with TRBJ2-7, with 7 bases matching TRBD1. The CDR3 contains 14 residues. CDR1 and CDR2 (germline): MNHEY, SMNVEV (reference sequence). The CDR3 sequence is CASSLSTGDNELYF. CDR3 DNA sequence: TGTGCCAGCAGTTTAAGTACAGGGGACAACGAGCTGTACTTC.

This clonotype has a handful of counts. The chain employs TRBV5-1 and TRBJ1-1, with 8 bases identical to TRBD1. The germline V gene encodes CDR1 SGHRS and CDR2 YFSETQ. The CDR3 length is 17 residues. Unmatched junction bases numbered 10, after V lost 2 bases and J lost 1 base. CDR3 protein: CASSFSGGSGWNTEAFF. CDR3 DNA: TGCGCCAGCAGCTTTTCAGGGGGCTCAGGGTGGAACACTGAAGCTTTCTTT. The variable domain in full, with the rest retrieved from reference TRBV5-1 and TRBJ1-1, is KAGVTQTPRYLIKTRGQQVTLSCSPISGHRSVSWYQQTPGQGLQFLFEYFSETQRNKGNFPGRFSGRQFSNSRSEMNVSTLELGDSALYLCASSFSGGSGWNTEAFFGQGTRLTVV.

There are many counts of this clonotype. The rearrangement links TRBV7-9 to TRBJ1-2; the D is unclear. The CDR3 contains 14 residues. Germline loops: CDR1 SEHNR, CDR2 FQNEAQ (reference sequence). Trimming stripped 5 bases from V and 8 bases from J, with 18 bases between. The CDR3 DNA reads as TGTGCCAGCAGCCGCAGTCGTGAAATCGGCGGCTACACCTTC. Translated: CASSRSREIGGYTF.

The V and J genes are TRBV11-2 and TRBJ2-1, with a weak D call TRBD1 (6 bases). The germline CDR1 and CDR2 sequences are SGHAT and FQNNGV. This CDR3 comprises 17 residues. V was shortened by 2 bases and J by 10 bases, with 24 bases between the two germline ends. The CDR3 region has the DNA TGTGCCAGCAGCTTATCCTACAGGGTAGAAGGGGAATGGGAGCAGTTCTTC. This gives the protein CASSLSYRVEGEWEQFF. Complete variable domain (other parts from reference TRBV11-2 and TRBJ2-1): EAGVAQSPRYKIIEKRQSVAFWCNPISGHATLYWYQQILGQGPKLLIQFQNNGVVDDSQLPKDRFSAERLKGVDSTLKIQPAKLEDSAVYLCASSLSYRVEGEWEQFFGPGTRLTVL.

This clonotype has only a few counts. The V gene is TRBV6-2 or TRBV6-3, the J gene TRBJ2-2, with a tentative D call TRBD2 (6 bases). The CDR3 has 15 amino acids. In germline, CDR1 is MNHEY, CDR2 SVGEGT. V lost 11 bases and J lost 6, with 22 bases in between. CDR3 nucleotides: TGTGCCGGGGGGAGGTTATGGGTTGGGGCCGGGGAGCTGTTTTTT. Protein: CAGGRLWVGAGELFF.

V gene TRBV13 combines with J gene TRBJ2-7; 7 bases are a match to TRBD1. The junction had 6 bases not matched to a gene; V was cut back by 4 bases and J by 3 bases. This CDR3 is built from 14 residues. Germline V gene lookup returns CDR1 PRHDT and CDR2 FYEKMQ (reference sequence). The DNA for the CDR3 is TGTGCCAGCAGCTGGGGACAGCTGGTCTACGAGCAGTACTTC. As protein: CASSWGQLVYEQYF.

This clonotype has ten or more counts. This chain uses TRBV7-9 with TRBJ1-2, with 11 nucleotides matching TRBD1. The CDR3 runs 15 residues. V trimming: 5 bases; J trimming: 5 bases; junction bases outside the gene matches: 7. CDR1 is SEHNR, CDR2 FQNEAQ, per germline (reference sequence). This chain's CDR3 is CASSGQGAKGYGYTF. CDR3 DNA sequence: TGTGCCAGCAGCGGACAGGGGGCGAAAGGGTATGGCTACACCTTC. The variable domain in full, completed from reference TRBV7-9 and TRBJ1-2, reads DTGVSQNPRHKITKRGQNVTFRCDPISEHNRLYWYRQTLGQGPEFLTYFQNEAQLEKSRLLSDRFSAERPKGSFSTLEIQRTEQGDSAMYLCASSGQGAKGYGYTFGSGTRLTVV.

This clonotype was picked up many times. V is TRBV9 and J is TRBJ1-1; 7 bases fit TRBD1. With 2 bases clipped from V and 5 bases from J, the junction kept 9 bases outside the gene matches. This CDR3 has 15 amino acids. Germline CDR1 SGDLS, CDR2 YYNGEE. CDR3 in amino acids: CASSVGTEPRTEAFF. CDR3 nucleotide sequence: TGTGCCAGCAGCGTCGGGACAGAGCCAAGGACTGAAGCTTTCTTT.

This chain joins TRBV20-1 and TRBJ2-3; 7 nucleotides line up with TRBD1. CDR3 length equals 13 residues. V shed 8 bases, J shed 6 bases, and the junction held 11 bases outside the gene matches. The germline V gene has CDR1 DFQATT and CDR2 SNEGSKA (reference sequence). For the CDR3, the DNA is TGCAGTCCCGAGGGGGCGGGTCTGGATACGCAGTATTTT. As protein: CSPEGAGLDTQYF.

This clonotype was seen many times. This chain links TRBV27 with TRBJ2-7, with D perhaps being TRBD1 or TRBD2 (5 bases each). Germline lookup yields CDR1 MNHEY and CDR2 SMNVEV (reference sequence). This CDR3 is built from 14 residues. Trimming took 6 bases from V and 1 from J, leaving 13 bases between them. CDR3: CASSPTGTSYEQYF. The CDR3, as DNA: TGTGCCAGCAGCCCAACCGGGACGTCCTACGAGCAGTACTTC.

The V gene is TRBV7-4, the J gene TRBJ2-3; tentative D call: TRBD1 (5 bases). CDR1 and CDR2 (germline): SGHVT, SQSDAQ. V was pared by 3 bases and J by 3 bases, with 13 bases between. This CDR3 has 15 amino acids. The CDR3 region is CASSFGQGRTDTQYF. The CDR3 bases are TGTGCCAGCAGCTTTGGTCAGGGAAGAACAGATACGCAGTATTTT.

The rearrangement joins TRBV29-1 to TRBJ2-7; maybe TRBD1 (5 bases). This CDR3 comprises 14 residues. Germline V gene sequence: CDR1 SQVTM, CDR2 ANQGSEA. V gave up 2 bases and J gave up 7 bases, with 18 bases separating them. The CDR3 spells CSVETSDSYSEQYF. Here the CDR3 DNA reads TGCAGCGTTGAAACGAGCGACAGCTACTCTGAGCAGTACTTC.

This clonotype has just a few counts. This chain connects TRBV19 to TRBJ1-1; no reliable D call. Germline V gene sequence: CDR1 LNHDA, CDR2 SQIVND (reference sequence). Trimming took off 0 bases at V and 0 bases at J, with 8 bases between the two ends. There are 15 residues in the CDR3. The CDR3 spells CASSIDQRLNTEAFF. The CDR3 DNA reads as TGTGCCAGTAGTATAGATCAACGGCTGAACACTGAAGCTTTCTTT.